This is a list of T cell receptor beta chains from one sample in a study of cytomegalovirus exposure and HLA in healthy donors. Produced via immunoSEQ multiplex PCR; TCRdb's table is partial and in-frame only. The data contain 120,000 or so clones, 78% of them seen just once; the ten biggest clones take up 11%. The source material was PBMCs. Receptor source: a man under 40 in good health and CMV-seropositive. Each CDR3 is given with its conserved first and last residue. The order of the fields is CDR3 protein, CDR3 DNA, J gene, V gene, D gene, clone size. A D gene is named only where the DNA matches it firmly. The listing skips clone size in some rows; elsewhere it reads once, few, many or a size class.

CDR3aa: CASSFGSYGYTF; CDR3nt: TGTGCCAGCAGTTTTGGCAGCTATGGCTACACCTTC; j_gene: TRBJ1-2; v_gene: TRBV28; d_gene: NA; abundance: NA
CDR3aa: CASSQTSAETQYF; CDR3nt: TGTGCCAGCAGTCAGACTAGCGCAGAGACCCAGTACTTC; j_gene: TRBJ2-5; v_gene: TRBV2; d_gene: TRBD2; abundance: NA
CDR3aa: CASSDSSNQPQHF; CDR3nt: TGTGCCAGCAGTGACAGTTCCAATCAGCCCCAGCATTTT; j_gene: TRBJ1-5; v_gene: TRBV2; d_gene: NA; abundance: few
CDR3aa: CASSQGQGSVNQPQHF; CDR3nt: TGTGCCAGCAGTCAAGGACAGGGATCCGTCAATCAGCCCCAGCATTTT; j_gene: TRBJ1-5; v_gene: TRBV28; d_gene: TRBD1; abundance: NA
CDR3aa: CATSREREGARTGELFF; CDR3nt: TGTGCCACCAGCAGAGAGCGGGAGGGGGCTAGGACCGGGGAGCTGTTTTTT; j_gene: TRBJ2-2; v_gene: TRBV15; d_gene: TRBD2; abundance: NA
CDR3aa: CASSYSDRGGYEQYF; CDR3nt: TGTGCCAGCAGTTACTCGGACAGGGGTGGGTACGAGCAGTACTTC; j_gene: TRBJ2-7; v_gene: TRBV6-5; d_gene: TRBD1; abundance: NA
CDR3aa: CASSSPGGLQETQYF; CDR3nt: TGTGCCAGCAGCTCCCCGGGGGGCCTCCAAGAGACCCAGTACTTC; j_gene: TRBJ2-5; v_gene: TRBV7-2; d_gene: NA; abundance: few
CDR3aa: CASSHPGVGEKLFF; CDR3nt: TGCGCCAGCAGCCACCCGGGGGTAGGGGAAAAACTGTTTTTT; j_gene: TRBJ1-4; v_gene: TRBV4-1; d_gene: NA; abundance: NA
CDR3aa: CASSLDGGQGKGEAFF; CDR3nt: TGTGCCAGCAGCTTAGATGGTGGACAGGGGAAGGGTGAAGCTTTCTTT; j_gene: TRBJ1-1; v_gene: TRBV11-3; d_gene: TRBD1; abundance: NA
CDR3aa: CASSQRGQRGEKLFF; CDR3nt: TGTGCCAGCAGCCAGAGAGGACAGCGGGGTGAAAAACTGTTTTTT; j_gene: TRBJ1-4; v_gene: TRBV4-2; d_gene: NA; abundance: NA
CDR3aa: CASATDTYGYTF; CDR3nt: TGTGCCAGCGCTACTGACACCTATGGCTACACCTTC; j_gene: TRBJ1-2; v_gene: TRBV2; d_gene: NA; abundance: NA
CDR3aa: CASSDSGTGGSGYTF; CDR3nt: TGTGCCAGCAGTGACTCAGGGACAGGGGGCTCTGGCTACACCTTC; j_gene: TRBJ1-2; v_gene: TRBV6-4; d_gene: TRBD1; abundance: NA
CDR3aa: CASRRQGSGELFF; CDR3nt: TGTGCCAGCCGCCGACAGGGGAGTGGGGAGCTGTTTTTT; j_gene: TRBJ2-2; v_gene: TRBV5-4; d_gene: TRBD1; abundance: once
CDR3aa: CSSSLVPFGQGRSTEAFF; CDR3nt: TGTTCCAGCAGCTTAGTCCCCTTCGGGCAGGGGCGGTCCACTGAAGCTTTCTTT; j_gene: TRBJ1-1; v_gene: TRBV7-9; d_gene: NA; abundance: NA
CDR3aa: CASSPLARSSYEQYF; CDR3nt: TGTGCCAGCAGTCCGCTAGCGCGGAGCTCCTACGAGCAGTACTTC; j_gene: TRBJ2-7; v_gene: TRBV27; d_gene: NA; abundance: NA
CDR3aa: CATSRDPGQGTEAFF; CDR3nt: TGTGCCACCAGCAGAGATCCTGGGCAGGGCACTGAAGCTTTCTTT; j_gene: TRBJ1-1; v_gene: TRBV15; d_gene: NA; abundance: NA
CDR3aa: CASTLAGTHPYDTQYF; CDR3nt: TGCGCCAGCACCCTGGCGGGGACTCACCCATATGATACGCAGTATTTT; j_gene: TRBJ2-3; v_gene: TRBV5-1; d_gene: NA; abundance: once
CDR3aa: CASSLGPPGGFSNQPQHF; CDR3nt: TGTGCCAGCAGCTTAGGGCCCCCGGGGGGCTTTAGCAATCAGCCCCAGCATTTT; j_gene: TRBJ1-5; v_gene: TRBV11-3; d_gene: NA; abundance: NA
CDR3aa: CASGQAPQETQYF; CDR3nt: TGTGCCAGCGGACAGGCCCCTCAAGAGACCCAGTACTTC; j_gene: TRBJ2-5; v_gene: TRBV2; d_gene: TRBD1; abundance: NA
CDR3aa: CASSLSSLTLQPQHF; CDR3nt: TGTGCCAGCAGTTTATCCTCGCTTACTTTGCAGCCCCAGCATTTT; j_gene: TRBJ1-5; v_gene: TRBV27; d_gene: NA; abundance: NA
CDR3aa: CASSSGGGGREADISSYNEQFF; CDR3nt: TGTGCCAGCAGTTCGGGCGGGGGTGGGCGGGAGGCCGACATAAGCTCCTACAATGAGCAGTTCTTC; j_gene: TRBJ2-1; v_gene: TRBV28; d_gene: TRBD2; abundance: NA
CDR3aa: CASSLSHIQGRGNYGYTF; CDR3nt: TGTGCCAGCAGTTTATCTCACATCCAGGGGAGAGGTAACTATGGCTACACCTTC; j_gene: TRBJ1-2; v_gene: TRBV27; d_gene: NA; abundance: NA
CDR3aa: CASSPPDRAYEQYF; CDR3nt: TGTGCCAGCAGCCCACCGGACAGAGCCTACGAGCAGTACTTC; j_gene: TRBJ2-7; v_gene: TRBV5-5; d_gene: NA; abundance: NA
CDR3aa: CAWSPPSGLWNEQFF; CDR3nt: TGTGCCTGGAGTCCTCCCAGCGGACTTTGGAATGAGCAGTTCTTC; j_gene: TRBJ2-1; v_gene: TRBV30; d_gene: NA; abundance: NA
CDR3aa: CASSQAGTGEGYTF; CDR3nt: TGTGCCAGCAGCCAAGCCGGGACAGGGGAAGGCTACACCTTC; j_gene: TRBJ1-2; v_gene: TRBV4-2; d_gene: TRBD1; abundance: NA
CDR3aa: CAISELTSGSYEQFF; CDR3nt: TGTGCCATCAGTGAGTTAACTAGCGGGAGCTATGAGCAGTTCTTC; j_gene: TRBJ2-1; v_gene: TRBV10-3; d_gene: TRBD2; abundance: NA
CDR3aa: CASSATGAGQFF; CDR3nt: TGTGCCAGCAGCGCCACAGGGGCAGGGCAGTTCTTC; j_gene: TRBJ2-1; v_gene: TRBV11-2; d_gene: TRBD1; abundance: few